This T cell receptor (beta chain) stems from a study of cytomegalovirus exposure and HLA in healthy donors. In the case of this clone: Its antigen is still unknown.

Study conclusions and caveats: Previous analysis showed most TCR beta V segments were productive about 87% or about 30% of the time. Association of a missense DCLRE1C variant with TCR beta V- and J-gene trimming was reported in a later analysis.

V dropped 5 bases and J dropped 8 bases, with 18 bases sitting between them. CDR1 is MNHNY, CDR2 SVGAGI, per germline (reference sequence). The CDR3 has 15 amino acids. The PCR contained 60 Vbeta and 13 Jbeta primers. The data were produced by immunoSEQ multiplex PCR, yet TCRdb's version contains in-frame clones alone and is incomplete. The sample consists of 95,000 to 150,000 clones, more than 65% of them appearing once. The rearrangement uses TRBV6-6 and TRBJ1-4, with D perhaps TRBD1 (6 bases). This TCR derives from a human donor in good health. Sequencing was done on a sample of PBMCs. The CDR3 region has the DNA TGTGCCAGCAGTCTACCCGGAACAGGGCAGGAAAAACTGTTTTTT. Translation gives CASSLPGTGQEKLFF.